This T cell receptor beta chain came from a study of shared clonotypes between healthy human individuals. Regarding the study as a whole: Generation of non-shared clonotypes was less probable than generation of clonotypes shared by all four donors. Clonotype sharing levels among donors were expected to vary with sequencing depth. Across a handful of donors, naive CD4 shared roughly 5.2%, naive CD8 3.5% to 4%, memory CD4 roughly 2.3%, memory CD8 about 0.4%.

Between the trimmed V and J ends, which lost 0 bases and 7 bases, there was a span of 7 bases. Germline lookup yields CDR1 MNHNS and CDR2 SASEGT. CDR3 length: 13 residues. Measured with immunoSEQ multiplex PCR; TCRdb has only the in-frame clones, and not every one. Of roughly 2.2 million clones in the sample, more than 85% are singletons; the top ten hold about 0.39%. CD4+ cells were split into CD45RA+ naive and CD45RA-negative memory subsets. With respect to this clone: Its target is unknown.

The source material was naive CD4+ T cells from PBMCs. Subset in this sample: CD45RA+ positively selected. V usage is TRBV6-1 and J usage is TRBJ1-5; D gene uncertain. The receptor's source is a man between 18 and 35 years old in good health. Some clones in this sample may be carry-over from other donors' samples. The CDR3 DNA reads as TGTGCCAGCAGTGAAGCGCGGGTGCAGCCCCAGCATTTT. Residues: CASSEARVQPQHF.